A selection of T cell receptor beta chains follows, all from one sample in a study of early stage breast cancer tumors. Sequencing was performed with immunoSEQ multiplex PCR; in TCRdb, only in-frame clones are kept and a portion is missing. The sample contains fewer than 80,000 clones, 65% to 85% of which appear only once. Sequencing used blood. These receptors were taken from a person aged 35 to 50 with breast cancer. CDR3s include the opening cysteine and the closing phenylalanine or tryptophan. D genes are given only for firm matches. For some rows the clone size is stated as once, few or many, or as a class when expanded; others skip it.

j_gene | abundance | v_gene | d_gene | CDR3aa | CDR3nt
TRBJ1-2 | NA | TRBV29-1 | NA | CSVRQGLGYTF | TGCAGCGTAAGGCAGGGGCTGGGCTACACCTTC
TRBJ1-1 | NA | TRBV7-8 | NA | CASSLVWENTEAFF | TGTGCCAGCAGCTTAGTTTGGGAGAACACTGAAGCTTTCTTT
TRBJ1-2 | NA | TRBV4-1 | NA | CASSHEAQGAYGYTF | TGCGCCAGCAGCCATGAGGCGCAGGGCGCCTATGGCTACACCTTC
TRBJ2-7 | NA | TRBV27 | NA | CASSLSEGLGYEQYF | TGTGCCAGCAGTTTATCGGAGGGGTTGGGTTACGAGCAGTACTTC
TRBJ2-6 | NA | TRBV9 | NA | CASSVVSSGANVLTF | TGTGCCAGCAGCGTAGTAAGCTCTGGGGCCAACGTCCTGACTTTC
TRBJ2-7 | few | TRBV9 | TRBD2 | CASSVEGGSSYEQYF | TGTGCCAGCAGCGTAGAGGGCGGGAGCTCCTACGAGCAGTACTTC
TRBJ1-2 | NA | TRBV29-1 | NA | CSVEGALGYTF | TGCAGCGTTGAGGGGGCGCTTGGCTACACCTTC
TRBJ1-1 | few | TRBV7-3 | TRBD1 | CASSLDRRNTEAFF | TGTGCCAGCAGCTTGGACAGGAGGAACACTGAAGCTTTCTTT
TRBJ1-1 | NA | TRBV29-1 | NA | CSVDGQGNTEAFF | TGCAGCGTTGATGGGCAGGGGAACACTGAAGCTTTCTTT
TRBJ1-2 | NA | TRBV19 | TRBD1 | CASSMGTGGHYGYTF | TGTGCCAGTAGTATGGGAACAGGGGGCCACTATGGCTACACCTTC
TRBJ1-1 | NA | TRBV7-9 | TRBD1 | CASRITGGSTEAFF | TGTGCCAGCAGGATTACAGGGGGCTCCACTGAAGCTTTCTTT
TRBJ2-2 | NA | TRBV5-1 | TRBD1 | CASSLIQGARTGELFF | TGCGCCAGCAGCTTGATTCAGGGGGCGCGGACCGGGGAGCTGTTTTTT
TRBJ2-7 | few | TRBV10-1 | NA | CASSDGGLYEQYF | TGCGCCAGCAGTGATGGGGGCCTCTACGAGCAGTACTTC
TRBJ1-3 | NA | TRBV5-6 | TRBD1 | CASSRSDRVAGNTIYF | TGTGCCAGCAGCCGATCGGACAGGGTAGCTGGAAACACCATATATTTT
TRBJ1-2 | NA | TRBV5-1 | NA | CASSFSGALGYGYTF | TGCGCCAGCAGCTTCAGCGGGGCCTTAGGATATGGCTACACCTTC
TRBJ2-2 | few | TRBV27 | TRBD2 | CASRTRERDVTGELFF | TGTGCCAGCAGGACGAGGGAGCGGGATGTCACCGGGGAGCTGTTTTTT
TRBJ2-2 | NA | TRBV6-6 | NA | CASSYLGADTGELFF | TGTGCCAGCAGTTACTTAGGGGCAGACACCGGGGAGCTGTTTTTT
TRBJ1-1 | NA | TRBV19 | NA | CASSRVREAFF | TGTGCCAGTAGTCGAGTAAGAGAAGCTTTCTTT
TRBJ2-7 | NA | TRBV19 | NA | CAQVGRSTYEQYF | TGTGCCCAAGTGGGAAGGAGCACCTACGAGCAGTACTTC
TRBJ2-3 | NA | TRBV2 | NA | CASSHPTAPGGISTDTQYF | TGTGCCAGCAGTCACCCGACGGCGCCTGGGGGCATTAGCACAGATACGCAGTATTTT
TRBJ2-3 | once | TRBV6-5 | TRBD2 | CASRGSGRAETQYF | TGTGCCAGCAGGGGTAGCGGGAGGGCGGAAACGCAGTATTTT
TRBJ2-1 | NA | TRBV20-1 | NA | CSAREYNEQFF | TGCAGTGCTAGAGAGTACAATGAGCAGTTCTTC
TRBJ2-7 | once | TRBV11-2 | TRBD2 | CASSGLAGLYEQYF | TGTGCCAGCAGCGGACTAGCGGGGCTCTACGAGCAGTACTTC
TRBJ2-2 | few | TRBV6-4 | NA | CASSSTVTGELFF | TGTGCCAGCAGCTCTACCGTCACCGGGGAGCTGTTTTTT
TRBJ2-2 | once | TRBV30 | NA | CAWGQLLNTGELFF | TGTGCCTGGGGACAGTTATTGAACACCGGGGAGCTGTTTTTT
TRBJ1-4 | NA | TRBV20-1 | NA | CSAAPIRELFF | TGCAGTGCAGCCCCAATCCGGGAACTGTTTTTT
TRBJ1-1 | NA | TRBV9 | NA | CASNLEGVGTEAFF | TGTGCCAGCAATTTGGAGGGAGTGGGCACTGAAGCTTTCTTT
TRBJ2-5 | NA | TRBV7-2 | NA | CASSLYAGETQYF | TGTGCCAGCAGCTTATATGCGGGAGAGACCCAGTACTTC
TRBJ1-1 | NA | TRBV5-4 | NA | CASSLQGRYTEAFF | TGTGCCAGCAGCTTGCAGGGGCGCTACACTGAAGCTTTCTTT
TRBJ1-2 | NA | TRBV19 | TRBD1 | CASSPRDSDGYTF | TGTGCCAGTAGCCCACGGGACAGTGATGGCTACACCTTC
TRBJ2-7 | NA | TRBV6-5 | NA | CASRSLDSYEQYF | TGTGCCAGCAGATCTTTAGACAGCTACGAGCAGTACTTC
TRBJ1-2 | NA | TRBV28 | TRBD1 | CASSRDRGYGYTF | TGTGCCAGCAGTCGGGACAGGGGGTACGGCTACACCTTC
TRBJ2-3 | NA | TRBV10-3 | TRBD2 | CAISESSGGTDTQYF | TGTGCCATCAGTGAGTCGTCGGGAGGAACAGATACGCAGTATTTT
TRBJ1-2 | once | TRBV6-1 | NA | CASSFYAGGPYGYTF | TGTGCCAGCAGTTTTTACGCCGGGGGGCCCTATGGCTACACCTTC
TRBJ2-1 | NA | TRBV30 | NA | CAWAEGNEQFF | TGTGCCTGGGCCGAGGGCAATGAGCAGTTCTTC
TRBJ1-1 | NA | TRBV28 | NA | CASSLEGGAFF | TGTGCCAGCAGTTTAGAGGGGGGAGCTTTCTTT
TRBJ1-3 | NA | TRBV5-1 | NA | CASSFRPDRGNTIYF | TGCGCCAGCAGTTTTCGGCCTGACCGTGGAAACACCATATATTTT
TRBJ2-3 | NA | TRBV5-1 | TRBD2 | CASSSDGGAGVADF | TGCGCCAGCAGCTCGGACGGGGGGGCGGGAGTAGCGGATTTT
TRBJ2-7 | NA | TRBV2 | NA | CASTQGWVGYEQYF | TGTGCCAGTACACAGGGTTGGGTCGGGTACGAGCAGTACTTC
TRBJ1-3 | NA | TRBV6-5 | TRBD1 | CASTKGARGNTIYF | TGTGCCAGCACTAAGGGGGCGCGGGGAAACACCATATATTTT
TRBJ2-1 | NA | TRBV27 | NA | CASSLSGSSYNEQFF | TGTGCCAGCAGTTTATCTGGAAGCTCCTACAATGAGCAGTTCTTC
TRBJ1-1 | NA | TRBV7-9 | NA | CASSLAPLNTEAFF | TGTGCCAGCAGCTTAGCGCCCCTGAACACTGAAGCTTTCTTT
TRBJ2-3 | once | TRBV11-3 | TRBD1 | CASSPGQGSTDTQYF | TGTGCCAGCAGCCCGGGACAGGGGAGCACAGATACGCAGTATTTT
TRBJ1-2 | NA | TRBV14 | NA | CASSQDRPGYYGYTF | TGTGCCAGCAGCCAAGATCGGCCCGGCTACTATGGCTACACCTTC
TRBJ2-7 | NA | TRBV5-1 | NA | CASSYSGTRTYEQYF | TGCGCCAGCAGTTATTCCGGGACACGTACCTACGAGCAGTACTTC
TRBJ2-3 | NA | TRBV30 | NA | CAWSVERLITDTQYF | TGTGCCTGGAGCGTGGAGAGGCTTATTACAGATACGCAGTATTTT
TRBJ2-3 | NA | TRBV30 | NA | CASSTGRGTDTQYF | TGTGCCTCCTCGACAGGGAGGGGGACAGATACGCAGTATTTT
TRBJ2-1 | NA | TRBV6-6 | NA | CASSYDRSYNEQFF | TGTGCCAGCAGTTACGACAGGAGCTACAATGAGCAGTTCTTC
TRBJ2-3 | NA | TRBV6-5 | TRBD1 | CASRTGQGGDTQYF | TGTGCCAGCAGGACCGGACAGGGGGGAGATACGCAGTATTTT
TRBJ2-1 | NA | TRBV30 | NA | CAWSQISSSYNEQFF | TGTGCCTGGAGTCAAATTTCGAGCTCCTACAATGAGCAGTTCTTC
TRBJ2-2 | NA | TRBV9 | TRBD1 | CASSFQPAGGPGELFF | TGTGCCAGCAGCTTTCAGCCGGCAGGGGGCCCCGGGGAGCTGTTTTTT